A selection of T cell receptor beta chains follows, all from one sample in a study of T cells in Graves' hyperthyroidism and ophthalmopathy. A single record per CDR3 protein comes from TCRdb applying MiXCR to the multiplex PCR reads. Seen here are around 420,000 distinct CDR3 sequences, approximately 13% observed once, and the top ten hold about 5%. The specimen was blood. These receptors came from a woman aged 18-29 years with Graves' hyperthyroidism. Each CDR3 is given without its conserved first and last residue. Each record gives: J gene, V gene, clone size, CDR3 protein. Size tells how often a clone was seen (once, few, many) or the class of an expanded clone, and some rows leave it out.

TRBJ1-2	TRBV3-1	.	ASSQDSVGRSGGYT
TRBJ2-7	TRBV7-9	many	ASSRSSGTTSYEQY
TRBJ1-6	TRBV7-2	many	ASSLGAYNSPLH
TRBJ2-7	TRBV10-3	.	ATDLAGVHEQY
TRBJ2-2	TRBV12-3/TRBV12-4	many	ASSSGTLNTGELF
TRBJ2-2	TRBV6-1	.	ASSPSVPGELF
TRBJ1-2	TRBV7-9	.	ASSLPGTGDPNYGYT
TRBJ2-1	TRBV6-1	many	ASSAHSGRSNEQF
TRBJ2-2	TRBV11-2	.	ASSLSSGRNTGELF
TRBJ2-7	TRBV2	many	ATGMRGEGEQY
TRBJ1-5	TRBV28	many	ASSRPENQPQH
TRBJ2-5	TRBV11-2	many	ASSPQGETQY
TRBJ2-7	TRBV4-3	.	ASSQETGNEQY
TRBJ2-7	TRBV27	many	ASSLATGGVYEQY
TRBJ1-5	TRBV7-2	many	ASSLAGRYSNQPQH
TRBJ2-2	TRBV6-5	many	ASSYSRRTSTGELF
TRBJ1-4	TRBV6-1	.	ASSQGTGRGATNEKLF